This paragraph reports one T cell receptor (beta chain). Its matching antigen is unknown. These data belong to a study of CD8+CD57+ T cells in acquired aplastic anemia. Study-level background: The study obtained an average of around 3.4 ug of DNA from sorted CD4+ and CD8+ cells. Overall study results and limits: A significant difference in CD8+ Simpson's diversity between patients and controls was not found. Patients and controls turned out to have around 29 CD8+ CDR3 sequences in common.

This CDR3 has 15 amino acids. The V and J ends lost 2 bases and 0 bases respectively, with 12 bases between them. Looked up from germline, CDR1 is SGDLS and CDR2 is YYNGEE. Before being chosen for sequencing, patients had shown CD8+CD57+ cell expansion by flow cytometry. Blood samples were obtained from patients who had received no prior therapy. Genomic DNA templated the TCR beta VDJ and CDR3 profiling. In TCRdb, the reads were re-called with MiXCR into one record per CDR3 protein. The sample has 180,000 or so distinct CDR3 sequences, about three fifths seen once. The source material was sorted CD4+, CD8+, or CD8+CD57+ T cells (not recorded which) from PBMCs. The clonotype was recovered from a human donor with aplastic anemia. This chain links TRBV9 with TRBJ2-7; D might be TRBD1 (5 bases). The CDR3 DNA is TGTGCCAGCAGCGTGGCGATGGGGCCCTCCTACGAGCAGTACTTC. Encoded protein: CASSVAMGPSYEQYF.